This TCR beta chain was identified during a study of blood T cell repertoires in COVID-19. Study details: Material from acute and convalescent COVID-19 was sourced from the United States, Italy and Spain. Sample material is recorded as cDNA or gDNA derived from T cells, B-cell-depleted T cells, or PBMCs.

In the authors' workflow: Scientists estimated how many nucleated cells there were by amplifying reference gene primers. TCRdb's copy holds only in-frame clones and misses some; the assay was immunoSEQ multiplex PCR. The V and J calls and clone size come from that table; D and trimming were worked out from the DNA. Here the sample spans about 240,000 clones, 84% being singletons. CDR1 is SQVTM, CDR2 ANQGSEA, per germline. Deletions cut 1 base from V and 7 bases from J, with 17 bases between. There are 14 residues in the CDR3. The clonotype originates from a man aged 45 to 65 with acute or convalescent COVID-19. The chain recombines TRBV29-1 with TRBJ2-7, with D unclear. The material sequenced was peripheral blood. The CDR3 reads CSVEVGNSFREQYF. The CDR3 bases are TGCAGCGTTGAAGTTGGAAACAGTTTCAGGGAGCAGTACTTC.